This TCR beta chain emerged from a study of blood T cell repertoires in COVID-19. At the level of the study: Acute and convalescent COVID-19 specimens originated in the United States, Italy and Spain. PBMCs, B-cell-depleted T cells, or T cells provided the cDNA or gDNA that made up the material.

Germline CDR1 reads LNHDA; CDR2 reads SQIVND (reference sequence). The CDR3 is 13 residues long. V shed 3 bases and J shed 8 bases, with 13 bases lying between them. In the authors' methods: The assay estimated nucleated cells by amplifying reference gene primers. Some clones are missing from TCRdb's copy, which holds only in-frame ones; the method was immunoSEQ multiplex PCR. That table gives V, J and clone size, and the DNA gave D and trimming. The data hold approximately 90,000 clones, with approximately 87% observed a single time. This chain joins TRBV19 and TRBJ1-2, with D perhaps TRBD1 (6 bases). The sequenced sample consisted of peripheral blood. This TCR derives from a human donor with acute or convalescent COVID-19. The donor label of this sample is uncertain. CDR3 DNA: TGTGCCAGTAGTATCGGGGTAACAGGGGGCTACACCTTC. Residues: CASSIGVTGGYTF. The entire variable domain, with the rest obtained from reference TRBV19 and TRBJ1-2, is as follows: DGGITQSPKYLFRKEGQNVTLSCEQNLNHDAMYWYRQDPGQGLRLIYYSQIVNDFQKGDIAEGYSVSREKKESFPLTVTSAQKNPTAFYLCASSIGVTGGYTFGSGTRLTVV.